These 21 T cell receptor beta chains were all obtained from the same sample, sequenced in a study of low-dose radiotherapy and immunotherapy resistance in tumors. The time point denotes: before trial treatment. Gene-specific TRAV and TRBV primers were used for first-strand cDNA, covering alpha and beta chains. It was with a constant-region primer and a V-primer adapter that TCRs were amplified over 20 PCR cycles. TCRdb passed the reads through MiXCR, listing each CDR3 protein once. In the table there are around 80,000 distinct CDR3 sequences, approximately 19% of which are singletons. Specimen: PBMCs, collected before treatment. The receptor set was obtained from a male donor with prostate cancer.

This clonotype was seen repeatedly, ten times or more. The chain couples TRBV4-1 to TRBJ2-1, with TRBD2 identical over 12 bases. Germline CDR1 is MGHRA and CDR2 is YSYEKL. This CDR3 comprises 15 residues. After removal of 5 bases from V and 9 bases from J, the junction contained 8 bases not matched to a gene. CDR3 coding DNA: TGCGCCAGCAGCTCCGCTCTAGCGGGAGGGGGTGAGCAGTTCTTC. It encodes CASSSALAGGGEQFF.

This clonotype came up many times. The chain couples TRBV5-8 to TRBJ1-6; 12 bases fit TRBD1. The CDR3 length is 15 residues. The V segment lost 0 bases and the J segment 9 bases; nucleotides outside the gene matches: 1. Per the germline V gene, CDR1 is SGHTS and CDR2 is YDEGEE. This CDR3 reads CASSLEGQGASPLHF. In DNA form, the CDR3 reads TGTGCCAGCAGCTTGGAGGGACAGGGGGCTTCACCCCTCCACTTT.

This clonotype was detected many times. In nucleotides, the CDR3 is TGCGCCAGCAGCTTCGAAAAGGGACGAAACAATGAGCAGTTCTTC. Protein product: CASSFEKGRNNEQFF. This chain uses TRBV5-1 with TRBJ2-1; TRBD1 or TRBD2 may be the D gene (5 bases each). The CDR3 is 15 residues long. V lost 2 bases to trimming and J lost 5 bases, with 14 bases between them. CDR1 is SGHRS and CDR2 is YFSETQ in the germline V gene.

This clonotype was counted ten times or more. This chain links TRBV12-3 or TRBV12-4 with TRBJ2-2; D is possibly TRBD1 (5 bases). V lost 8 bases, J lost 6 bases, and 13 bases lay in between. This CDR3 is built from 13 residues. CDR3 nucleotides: TGTGCCAGCGTGCGACAGACGGCCGGGGAGCTGTTTTTT. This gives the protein CASVRQTAGELFF.

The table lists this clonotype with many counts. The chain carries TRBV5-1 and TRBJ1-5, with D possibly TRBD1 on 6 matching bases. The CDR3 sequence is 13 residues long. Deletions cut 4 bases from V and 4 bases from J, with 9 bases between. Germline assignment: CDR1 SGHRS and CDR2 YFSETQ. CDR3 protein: CASSLDRNQPQHF. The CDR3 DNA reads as TGCGCCAGCAGCCTAGACAGGAATCAGCCCCAGCATTTT. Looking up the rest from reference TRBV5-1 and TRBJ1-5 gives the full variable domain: KAGVTQTPRYLIKTRGQQVTLSCSPISGHRSVSWYQQTPGQGLQFLFEYFSETQRNKGNFPGRFSGRQFSNSRSEMNVSTLELGDSALYLCASSLDRNQPQHFGDGTRLSIL.

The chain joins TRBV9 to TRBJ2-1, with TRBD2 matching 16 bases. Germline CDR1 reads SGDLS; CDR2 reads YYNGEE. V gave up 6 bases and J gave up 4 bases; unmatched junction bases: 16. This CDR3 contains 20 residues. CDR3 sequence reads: CASTPAGTSGGGGGYNEQFF. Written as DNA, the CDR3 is TGTGCCAGCACCCCGGCCGGGACTAGCGGGGGGGGCGGGGGGTACAATGAGCAGTTCTTC.

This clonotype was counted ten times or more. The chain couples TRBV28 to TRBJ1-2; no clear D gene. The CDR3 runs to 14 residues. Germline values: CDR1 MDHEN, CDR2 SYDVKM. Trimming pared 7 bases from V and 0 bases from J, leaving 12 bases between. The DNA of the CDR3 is TGTGCCAGCACCCTGGGAGCCACTAACTATGGCTACACCTTC. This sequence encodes CASTLGATNYGYTF.

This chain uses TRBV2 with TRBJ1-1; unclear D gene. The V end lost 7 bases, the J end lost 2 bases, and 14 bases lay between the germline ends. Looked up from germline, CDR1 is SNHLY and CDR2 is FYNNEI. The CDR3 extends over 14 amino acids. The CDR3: CASNLVRPNTEAFF. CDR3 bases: TGTGCCAGCAACTTAGTTCGTCCTAACACTGAAGCTTTCTTT.

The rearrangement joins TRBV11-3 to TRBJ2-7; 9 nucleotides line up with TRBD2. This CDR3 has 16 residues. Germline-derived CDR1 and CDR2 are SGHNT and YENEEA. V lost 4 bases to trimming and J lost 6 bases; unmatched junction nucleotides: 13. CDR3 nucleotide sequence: TGTGCCAGCAGCTACAGAGACGGCCCGGGACTAGCCGAGCAGTACTTC. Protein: CASSYRDGPGLAEQYF.

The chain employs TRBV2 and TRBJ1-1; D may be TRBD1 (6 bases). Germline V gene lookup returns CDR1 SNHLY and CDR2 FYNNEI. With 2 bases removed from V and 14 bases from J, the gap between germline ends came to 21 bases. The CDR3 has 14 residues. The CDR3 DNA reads TGTGCCAGCAGTGAAATACAGGGCATGGCAGGCGTCTTCTTT. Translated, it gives CASSEIQGMAGVFF.

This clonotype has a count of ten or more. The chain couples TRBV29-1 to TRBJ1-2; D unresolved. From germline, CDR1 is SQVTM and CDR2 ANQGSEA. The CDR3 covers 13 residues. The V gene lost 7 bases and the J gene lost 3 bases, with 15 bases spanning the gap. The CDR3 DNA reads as TGCAGCGCACAAAGGGAGGGTCACTATGGCTACACCTTC. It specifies CSAQREGHYGYTF.

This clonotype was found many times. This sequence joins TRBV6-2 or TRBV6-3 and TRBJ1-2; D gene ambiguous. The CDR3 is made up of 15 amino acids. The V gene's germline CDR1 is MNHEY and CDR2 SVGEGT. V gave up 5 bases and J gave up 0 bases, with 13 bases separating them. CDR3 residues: CASSEFLGTNYGYTF. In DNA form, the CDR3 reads TGTGCCAGCAGTGAATTTCTGGGGACTAACTATGGCTACACCTTC.

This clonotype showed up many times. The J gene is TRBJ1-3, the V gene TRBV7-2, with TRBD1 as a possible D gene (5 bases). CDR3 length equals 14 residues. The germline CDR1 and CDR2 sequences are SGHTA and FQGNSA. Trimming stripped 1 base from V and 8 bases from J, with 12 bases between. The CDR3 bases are TGTGCCAGCAGCTTAGAGCAGGGTGCGCACACCATATATTTT. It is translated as CASSLEQGAHTIYF.

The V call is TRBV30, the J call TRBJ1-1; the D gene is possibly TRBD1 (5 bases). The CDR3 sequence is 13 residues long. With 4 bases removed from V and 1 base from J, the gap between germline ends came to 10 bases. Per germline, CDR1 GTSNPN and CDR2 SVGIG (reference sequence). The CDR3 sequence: CAWTQGWNTEAFF. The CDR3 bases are TGTGCCTGGACCCAGGGTTGGAACACTGAAGCTTTCTTT.

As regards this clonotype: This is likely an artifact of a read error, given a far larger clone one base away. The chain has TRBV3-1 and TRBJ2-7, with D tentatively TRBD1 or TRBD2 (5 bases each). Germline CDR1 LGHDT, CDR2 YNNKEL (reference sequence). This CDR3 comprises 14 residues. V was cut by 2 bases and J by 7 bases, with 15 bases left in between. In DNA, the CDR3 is TGTGCCAGCAGCCAAACTAGTCGGGGCAATGAGCAGTACTTC. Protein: CASSQTSRGNEQYF.

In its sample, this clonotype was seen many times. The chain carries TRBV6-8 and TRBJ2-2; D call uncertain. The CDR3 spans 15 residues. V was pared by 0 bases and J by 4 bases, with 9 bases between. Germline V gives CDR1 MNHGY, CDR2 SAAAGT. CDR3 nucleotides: TGTGCCAGCAGTTACTCCTCCCGGTTCACCGGGGAGCTGTTTTTT. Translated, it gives CASSYSSRFTGELFF.

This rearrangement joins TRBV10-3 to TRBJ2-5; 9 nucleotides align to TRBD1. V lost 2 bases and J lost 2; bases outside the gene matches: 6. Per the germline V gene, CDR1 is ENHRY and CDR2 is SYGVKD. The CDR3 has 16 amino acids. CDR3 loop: CAISEGTGSVQETQYF. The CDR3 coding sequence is TGTGCCATCAGTGAGGGGACAGGGAGTGTTCAAGAGACCCAGTACTTC.

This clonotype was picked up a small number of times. DNA for the CDR3: TGTGCCAGCATCCGGGCAGCCCAAGAGACCCAGTACTTC. Its translation is CASIRAAQETQYF. The chain uses TRBV5-6 and TRBJ2-5; D ambiguous. Trimming removed 6 bases at V and 1 base at J, with 10 bases between. This CDR3 is 13 amino acids long. Germline CDR1 is SGHDT and CDR2 is YYEEEE.

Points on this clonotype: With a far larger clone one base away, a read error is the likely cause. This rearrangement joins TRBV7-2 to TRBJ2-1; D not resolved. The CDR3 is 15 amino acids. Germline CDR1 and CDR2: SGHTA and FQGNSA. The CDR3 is CAGSLDGRVRNEQFF. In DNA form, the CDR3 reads TGCGCCGGCAGCTTGGATGGTCGGGTGAGAAATGAGCAGTTCTTC.

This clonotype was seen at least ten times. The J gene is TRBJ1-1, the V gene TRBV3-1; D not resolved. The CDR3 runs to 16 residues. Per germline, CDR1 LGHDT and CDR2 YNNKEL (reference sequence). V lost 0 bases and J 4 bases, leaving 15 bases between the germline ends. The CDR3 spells CASSQDLRAGSTEAFF. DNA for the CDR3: TGTGCCAGCAGCCAAGATTTGAGGGCGGGGAGCACTGAAGCTTTCTTT.

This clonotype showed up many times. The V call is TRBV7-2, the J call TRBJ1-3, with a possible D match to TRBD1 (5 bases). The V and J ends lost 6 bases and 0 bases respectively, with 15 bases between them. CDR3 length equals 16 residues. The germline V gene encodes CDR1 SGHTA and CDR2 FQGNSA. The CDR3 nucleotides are TGTGCCAGCAGTCCGGGGGGGGGGTTCTCTGGAAACACCATATATTTT. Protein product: CASSPGGGFSGNTIYF.